These 9 T cell receptor beta chains originate from one sample sequenced in a study of blood T cell repertoires in COVID-19. Sequencing was performed with immunoSEQ multiplex PCR; in TCRdb, only in-frame clones are kept and a portion is missing. Of over 70,000 clones in the sample, roughly 88% are singletons; the top ten hold 11%. Specimen: peripheral blood. The receptors stem from a man of 80 years or more with acute or convalescent COVID-19.

The chain recombines TRBV11-3 with TRBJ2-1; D possibly corresponds to TRBD1 (5 bases). The CDR3 runs to 12 residues. The germline gives CDR1 SGHNT, CDR2 YENEEA. V dropped 5 bases and J dropped 10 bases, with 12 bases sitting between them. CDR3 sequence (DNA): TGTGCCAGCAGCCCGGACACCTCGGAGCAGTTCTTC. Its translation: CASSPDTSEQFF.

The chain carries TRBV6-4 and TRBJ2-3; 11 nucleotides agree with TRBD1. The CDR3 spans 14 residues. V was pared by 6 bases and J by 4 bases, with 3 bases of the junction left unmatched. Germline V lookup: CDR1 MRHNA, CDR2 SNTAGT. CDR3 nucleotide sequence: TGTGCCAGCAGGGGACAGGGGGACGCAGATACGCAGTATTTT. Translated, it gives CASRGQGDADTQYF.

The gene calls are TRBV7-2 and TRBJ1-2, with D perhaps TRBD1 (6 bases). V lost 1 base and J 3 bases, leaving 9 bases between the germline ends. Germline values: CDR1 SGHTA, CDR2 FQGNSA. The CDR3 contains 14 residues. The CDR3 nucleotides read TGTGCCAGCAGCTTAGGGGGGCCTGACTATGGCTACACCTTC. Amino acids: CASSLGGPDYGYTF.

As DNA, the CDR3 is TGTGCCAGCAGCAAGACAGGGGGGTGGGAGACCCAGTACTTC. Translation: CASSKTGGWETQYF. The chain recombines TRBV28 with TRBJ2-5, with 9 nucleotides matching TRBD1. V dropped 6 bases and J dropped 5; count of bases not matched to a gene: 7. Germline CDR1 and CDR2: MDHEN and SYDVKM. The CDR3 extends over 14 amino acids.

Worth noting for this clone: The same CDR3 can be traced to other DNA sequences in this sample. DNA of the CDR3: TGTGCCAGCAGCCAAGGGCTAGCGGGAGGTTATGAGCAGTTCTTC. Protein sequence: CASSQGLAGGYEQFF. This chain links TRBV14 with TRBJ2-1; 11 nucleotides align to TRBD2. Germline lookup yields CDR1 SGHDN and CDR2 FVKESK. V was clipped by 1 base and J by 8 bases; unmatched bases: 4. The CDR3 runs to 15 residues. Drawing the rest from reference TRBV14 and TRBJ2-1, the complete variable domain is EAGVTQFPSHSVIEKGQTVTLRCDPISGHDNLYWYRRVMGKEIKFLLHFVKESKQDESGMPNNRFLAERTGGTYSTLKVQPAELEDSGVYFCASSQGLAGGYEQFFGPGTRLTVL.

This clone was detected once. The rearrangement joins TRBV6-5 to TRBJ1-5; perhaps TRBD1 as D (6 bases). Trimming stripped 6 bases from V and 6 bases from J, with 18 bases between. CDR1 and CDR2 from the germline V gene are MNHEY and SVGAGI. The CDR3 sequence is 15 residues long. The CDR3 loop reads CASRKEQGKAQPQHF. The CDR3 DNA follows: TGTGCCAGCAGAAAGGAACAGGGTAAGGCTCAGCCCCAGCATTTT.

The chain employs TRBV3-1 (or the pseudogene TRBV3-2) and TRBJ1-4; 8 bases line up with TRBD1. In germline, CDR1 is LGHDT, CDR2 YNNKEL (reference sequence). Trimming removed 4 bases from V and 10 bases from J; junction bases left unmatched: 14. This CDR3 is built from 16 residues. This CDR3 reads CASSRQSGQGWGKLFF. As DNA, the CDR3 is TGTGCCAGCAGCCGACAGTCAGGACAGGGATGGGGAAAACTGTTTTTT.

This chain joins TRBV15 and TRBJ1-1; a possible D gene is TRBD1 (6 bases). CDR3 length equals 15 residues. The germline V gene encodes CDR1 LNHNV and CDR2 YYDKDF (reference sequence). The V end lost 2 bases, the J end lost 7 bases, and 17 bases lay between the germline ends. CDR3 loop: CATSRSIDRPREAFF. CDR3 DNA sequence: TGTGCCACCAGCAGATCGATCGACAGGCCCCGTGAAGCTTTCTTT.

This chain links TRBV19 with TRBJ2-7; 14 nucleotides line up with TRBD2. The germline CDR1 and CDR2 sequences are LNHDA and SQIVND (reference sequence). The CDR3 sequence is 14 residues long. Trimming cost V 6 bases and J 5 bases; bases outside gene matches: 3. As DNA, the CDR3 is TGTGCCAGTAGCGGACTAGCGGGAGGTCACGAGCAGTACTTC. Amino acid sequence: CASSGLAGGHEQYF.